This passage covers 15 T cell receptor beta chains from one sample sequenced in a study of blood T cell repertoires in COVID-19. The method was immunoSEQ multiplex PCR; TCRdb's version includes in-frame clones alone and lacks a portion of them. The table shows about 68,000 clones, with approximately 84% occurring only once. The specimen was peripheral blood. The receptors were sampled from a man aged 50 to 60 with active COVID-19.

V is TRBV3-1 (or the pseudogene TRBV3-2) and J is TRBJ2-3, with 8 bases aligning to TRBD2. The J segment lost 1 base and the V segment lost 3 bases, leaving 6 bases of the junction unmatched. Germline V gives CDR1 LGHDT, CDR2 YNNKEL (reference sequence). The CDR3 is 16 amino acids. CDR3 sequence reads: CASSHHQAGGTDTQYF. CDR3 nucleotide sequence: TGTGCCAGCAGCCACCATCAAGCGGGGGGCACAGATACGCAGTATTTT.

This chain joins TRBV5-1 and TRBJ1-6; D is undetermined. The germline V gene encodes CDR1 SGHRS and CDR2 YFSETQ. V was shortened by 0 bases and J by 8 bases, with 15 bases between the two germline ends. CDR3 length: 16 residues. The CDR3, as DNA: TGCGCCAGCAGCTTGGCCTCAGGAGCGAGGGATTCACCCCTCCACTTT. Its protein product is CASSLASGARDSPLHF.

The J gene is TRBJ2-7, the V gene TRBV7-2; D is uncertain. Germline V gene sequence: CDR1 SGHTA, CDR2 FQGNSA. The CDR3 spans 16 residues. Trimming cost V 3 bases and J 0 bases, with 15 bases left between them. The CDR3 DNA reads TGTGCCAGCAGCTTTGGGCAGGCAACAAGCTCCTACGAGCAGTACTTC. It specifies CASSFGQATSSYEQYF.

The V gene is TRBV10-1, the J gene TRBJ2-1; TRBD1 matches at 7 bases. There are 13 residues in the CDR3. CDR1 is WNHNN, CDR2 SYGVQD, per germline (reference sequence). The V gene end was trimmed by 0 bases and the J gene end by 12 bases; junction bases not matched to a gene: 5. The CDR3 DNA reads TGCGCCAGCAGTGAGTCCCAGGGGGTACCGCAGTTCTTC. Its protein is CASSESQGVPQFF.

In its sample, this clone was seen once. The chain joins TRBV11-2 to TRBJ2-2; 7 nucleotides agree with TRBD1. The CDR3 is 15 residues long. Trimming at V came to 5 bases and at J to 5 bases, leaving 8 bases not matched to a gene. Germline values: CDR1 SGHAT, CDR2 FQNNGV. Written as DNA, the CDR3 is TGTGCCAGCAGCCCCCGGGACAGAAGGACCGGGGAGCTGTTTTTT. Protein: CASSPRDRRTGELFF.

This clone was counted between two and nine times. The CDR3 sequence: CASSSGQALHF. The CDR3, as DNA: TGTGCCAGCAGCTCGGGACAGGCCCTCCACTTT. The chain combines TRBV7-2 with TRBJ1-6, with 8 bases that match TRBD1. The length of the CDR3 is 11 residues. From germline, CDR1 is SGHTA and CDR2 FQGNSA. With V trimmed by 4 bases and J by 14 bases, 1 base remained unmatched. The entire variable domain, with the rest obtained from reference TRBV7-2 and TRBJ1-6, is as follows: GAGVSQSPSNKVTEKGKDVELRCDPISGHTALYWYRQSLGQGLEFLIYFQGNSAPDKSGLPSDRFSAERTGGSVSTLTIQRTQQEDSAVYLCASSSGQALHFGNGTRLTVT.

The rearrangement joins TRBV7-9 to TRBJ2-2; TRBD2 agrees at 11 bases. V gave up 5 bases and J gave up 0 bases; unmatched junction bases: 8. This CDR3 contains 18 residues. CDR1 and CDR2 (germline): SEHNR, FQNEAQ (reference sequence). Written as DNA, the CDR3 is TGTGCCAGCAGCGTTACCGGGACTAGCGGATCGAACACCGGGGAGCTGTTTTTT. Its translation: CASSVTGTSGSNTGELFF.

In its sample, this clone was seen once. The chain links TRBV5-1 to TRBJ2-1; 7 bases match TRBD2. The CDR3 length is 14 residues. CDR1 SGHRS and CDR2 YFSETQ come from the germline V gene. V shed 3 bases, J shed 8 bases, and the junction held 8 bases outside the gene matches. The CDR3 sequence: CASSWQTAGDEQFF. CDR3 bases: TGCGCCAGCAGCTGGCAAACCGCGGGGGATGAGCAGTTCTTC.

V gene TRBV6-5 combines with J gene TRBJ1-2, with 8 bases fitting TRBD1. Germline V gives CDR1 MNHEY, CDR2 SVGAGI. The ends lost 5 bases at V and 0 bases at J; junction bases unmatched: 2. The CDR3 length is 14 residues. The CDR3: CASSQGAANYGYTF. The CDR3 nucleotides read TGTGCCAGCAGTCAGGGGGCCGCTAACTATGGCTACACCTTC.

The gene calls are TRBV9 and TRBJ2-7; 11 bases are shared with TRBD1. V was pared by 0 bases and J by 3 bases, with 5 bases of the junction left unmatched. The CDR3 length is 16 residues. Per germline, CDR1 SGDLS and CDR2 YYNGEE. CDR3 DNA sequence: TGTGCCAGCAGCGTAGGAGGGACAGGGGGAAACTACGAGCAGTACTTC. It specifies CASSVGGTGGNYEQYF.

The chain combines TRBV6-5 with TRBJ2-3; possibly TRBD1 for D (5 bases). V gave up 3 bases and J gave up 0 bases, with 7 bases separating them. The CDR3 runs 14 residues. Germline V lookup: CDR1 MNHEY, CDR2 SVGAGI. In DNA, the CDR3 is TGTGCCAGCAGTTATAGGGGAAGCACAGATACGCAGTATTTT. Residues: CASSYRGSTDTQYF.

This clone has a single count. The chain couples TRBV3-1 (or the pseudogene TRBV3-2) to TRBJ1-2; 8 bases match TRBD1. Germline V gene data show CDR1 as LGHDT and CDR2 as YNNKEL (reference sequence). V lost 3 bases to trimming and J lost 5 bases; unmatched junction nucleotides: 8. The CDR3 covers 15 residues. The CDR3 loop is CASSQQSGTGYGYTF. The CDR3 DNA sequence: TGTGCCAGCAGCCAGCAGTCCGGGACAGGATATGGCTACACCTTC.

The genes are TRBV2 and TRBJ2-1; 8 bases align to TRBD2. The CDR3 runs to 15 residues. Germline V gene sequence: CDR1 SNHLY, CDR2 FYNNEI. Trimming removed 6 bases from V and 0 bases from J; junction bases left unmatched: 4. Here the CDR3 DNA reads TGTGCCAGCAGAATACTAGCGGTCTCCTACAATGAGCAGTTCTTC. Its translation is CASRILAVSYNEQFF.

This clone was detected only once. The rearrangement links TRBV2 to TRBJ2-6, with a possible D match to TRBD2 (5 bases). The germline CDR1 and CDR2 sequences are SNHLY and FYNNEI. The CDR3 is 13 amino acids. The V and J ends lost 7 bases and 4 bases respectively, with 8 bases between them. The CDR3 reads CASTTGGANVLTF. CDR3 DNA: TGTGCCAGCACAACGGGGGGGGCCAACGTCCTGACTTTC.

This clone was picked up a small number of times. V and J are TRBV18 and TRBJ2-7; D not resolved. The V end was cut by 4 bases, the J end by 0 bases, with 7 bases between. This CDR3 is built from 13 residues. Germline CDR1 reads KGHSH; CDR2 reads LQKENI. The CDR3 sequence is CASSLQVSYEQYF. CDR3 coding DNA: TGTGCCAGCTCACTCCAGGTCTCCTACGAGCAGTACTTC.